This TCR beta chain was found in a study of T-cell memory formation after mild COVID-19. Study information: There were largely donor-specific TCR clusters.

MiXCR was run by TCRdb on the 5' RACE reads, yielding one entry per CDR3 protein. In the table there are around 370,000 distinct CDR3 sequences, roughly 21% of which are singletons. V lost 8 bases and J lost 2, with 12 bases in between. The CDR3 length is 14 residues. Germline V gene data show CDR1 as SGHVS and CDR2 as FQNEAQ. The V call is TRBV7-8, the J call TRBJ2-2, with D perhaps matching TRBD2 (6 bases). Source material: PBMCs or a T cell subset sorted from them (not recorded which). The TCR sequence derives from an adult woman who had mild COVID-19 (a few samples of this study predate the infection). Cell type and time point are not known. CDR3 nucleotide sequence: TGTGCCAGCGGATTTAGCGGAAACACCGGGGAGCTGTTTTTT. Amino acid sequence: CASGFSGNTGELFF. The variable domain in full, with the rest retrieved from reference TRBV7-8 and TRBJ2-2, is GAGVSQSPRYKVAKRGQDVALRCDPISGHVSLFWYQQALGQGPEFLTYFQNEAQLDKSGLPSDRFFAERPEGSVSTLKIQRTQQEDSAVYLCASGFSGNTGELFFGEGSRLTVL.